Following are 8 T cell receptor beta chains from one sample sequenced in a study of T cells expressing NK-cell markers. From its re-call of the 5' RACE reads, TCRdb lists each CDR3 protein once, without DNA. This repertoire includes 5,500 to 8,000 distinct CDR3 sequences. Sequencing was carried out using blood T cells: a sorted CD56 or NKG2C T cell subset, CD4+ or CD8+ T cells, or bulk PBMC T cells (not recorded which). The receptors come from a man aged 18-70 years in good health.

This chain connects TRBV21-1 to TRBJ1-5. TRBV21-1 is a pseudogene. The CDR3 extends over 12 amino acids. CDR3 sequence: CASSRKDQPQHF.

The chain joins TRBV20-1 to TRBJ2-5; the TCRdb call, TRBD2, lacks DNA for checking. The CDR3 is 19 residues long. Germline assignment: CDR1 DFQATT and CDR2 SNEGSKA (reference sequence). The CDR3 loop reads CSAKRATSGGSRALETQYF.

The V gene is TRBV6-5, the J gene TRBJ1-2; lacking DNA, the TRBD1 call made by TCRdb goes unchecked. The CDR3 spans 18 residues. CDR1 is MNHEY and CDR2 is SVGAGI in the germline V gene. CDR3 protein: CASSYSNERGGRLLDYTF.

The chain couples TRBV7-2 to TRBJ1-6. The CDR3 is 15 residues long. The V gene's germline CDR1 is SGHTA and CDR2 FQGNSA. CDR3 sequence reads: CASSLAAGGNSPLHF.

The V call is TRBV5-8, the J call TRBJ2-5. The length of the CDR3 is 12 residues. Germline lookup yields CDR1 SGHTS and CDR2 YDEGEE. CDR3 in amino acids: CASSWGQETQYF.

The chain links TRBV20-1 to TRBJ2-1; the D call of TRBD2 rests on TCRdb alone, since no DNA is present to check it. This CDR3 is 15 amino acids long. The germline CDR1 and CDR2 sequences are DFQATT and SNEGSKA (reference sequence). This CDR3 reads CSASEVSGGSREQFF.

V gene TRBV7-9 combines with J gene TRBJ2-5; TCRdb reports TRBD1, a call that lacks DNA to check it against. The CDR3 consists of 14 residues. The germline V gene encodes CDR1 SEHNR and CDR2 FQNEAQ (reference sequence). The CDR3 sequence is CASSPGTTAFTQYF.

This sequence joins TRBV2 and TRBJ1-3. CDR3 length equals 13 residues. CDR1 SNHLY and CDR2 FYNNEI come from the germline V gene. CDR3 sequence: CASSRGPRNTIYF. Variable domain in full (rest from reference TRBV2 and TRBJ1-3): EPEVTQTPSHQVTQMGQEVILRCVPISNHLYFYWYRQILGQKVEFLVSFYNNEISEKSEIFDDQFSVERPDGSNFTLKIRSTKLEDSAMYFCASSRGPRNTIYFGEGSWLTVV.